The present T cell receptor beta chain was sequenced within a study of blood T cell repertoires in COVID-19. At the level of the study: Acute and convalescent COVID-19 samples came from the United States, Italy and Spain. T cells, B-cell-depleted T cells, or PBMCs provided the cDNA or gDNA that served as material.

Original processing methods: Amplified reference gene primers provided the basis for estimating nucleated cell counts. Method: immunoSEQ multiplex PCR; TCRdb's copy keeps in-frame clones and lacks some. Clone size and the V and J calls come from that table; the DNA yielded D and trimming. The repertoire holds approximately 300,000 clones, with approximately 90% as singletons. From germline, CDR1 is SGHRS and CDR2 YFSETQ. The CDR3 is 14 residues long. Trimming removed 0 bases at V and 4 bases at J, with 10 bases between. Sequenced sample: peripheral blood. The chain employs TRBV5-1 and TRBJ1-1; D gene unclear. The clonotype comes from a man aged 40-55 years with acute or convalescent COVID-19. For the CDR3, the DNA is TGCGCCAGCAGCTTGGCCTTAGAGGGCACTGAAGCTTTCTTT. Amino acid sequence: CASSLALEGTEAFF.